The 21 T cell receptor beta chains in this list originate from one sample, sequenced in a study of OX40 agonist ivuxolimab in advanced cancers. Measured with immunoSEQ multiplex PCR; TCRdb has only the in-frame clones, and not every one. Counted here are more than 20,000 clones, around four fifths occurring once; the ten biggest clones make up nearly 35%. Sequencing was performed on CD4+ or CD8+ T cells sorted from blood, taken in a trial of the OX40 agonist ivuxolimab. The receptors originated from an adult with an advanced solid tumor such as melanoma, head and neck, liver or kidney cancer.

V usage is TRBV28 and J usage is TRBJ1-3, with 8 bases matching TRBD1. The CDR3 length is 16 residues. V gave up 8 bases and J gave up 4 bases; unmatched junction bases: 13. Germline V gives CDR1 MDHEN, CDR2 SYDVKM. This chain's CDR3 is CASYLGQGYAGNTIYF. In nucleotides, the CDR3 is TGTGCCAGCTACCTCGGACAGGGATACGCCGGAAACACCATATATTTT. Filled out from reference TRBV28 and TRBJ1-3, the complete variable domain reads DVKVTQSSRYLVKRTGEKVFLECVQDMDHENMFWYRQDPGLGLRLIYFSYDVKMKEKGDIPEGYSVSREKKERFSLILESASTNQTSMYLCASYLGQGYAGNTIYFGEGSWLTVV.

This clone was recorded a few times. At one of its ends the junction is not consistent with the germline gene, which may arise from a read error. The chain joins TRBV7-7 to TRBJ2-1; D may be TRBD2 (6 bases). The CDR3 has 12 residues. CDR1 is SSHAT, CDR2 FNYEAQ, per germline (reference sequence). The CDR3 region is CASSFSGGEQFF. CDR3 DNA: TGTGCTAGCAGCTTTTCCGGGGGTGAGCAGTTCTTC. Drawing the rest from reference TRBV7-7 and TRBJ2-1, the complete variable domain is GAGVSQSPRYKVTKRGQDVTLRCDPISSHATLYWYQQALGQGPEFLTYFNYEAQPDKSGLPSDRFSAERPEGSISTLTIQRTEQRDSAMYRCASSFSGGEQFFGPGTRLTVL.

The rearrangement joins TRBV27 to TRBJ2-7, with 7 bases fitting TRBD1. CDR3 length equals 17 residues. Trimming at V came to 1 base and at J to 5 bases, leaving 14 bases not matched to a gene. Germline lookup yields CDR1 MNHEY and CDR2 SMNVEV (reference sequence). The chain's CDR3 is CASSLLGVEGAVDEQYF. The CDR3 coding sequence is TGTGCCAGCAGTTTATTAGGGGTTGAGGGGGCAGTGGACGAGCAGTACTTC.

V gene TRBV15 combines with J gene TRBJ1-5; D possibly corresponds to TRBD1 (5 bases). CDR1 and CDR2 from the germline V gene are LNHNV and YYDKDF (reference sequence). Trimming left V 1 base short and J 4 bases short, with 20 bases between. The CDR3 totals 18 residues. CDR3 sequence: CATSRARSRTKENQPQHF. For the CDR3, the DNA is TGTGCCACCAGCAGAGCTCGATCCAGGACAAAAGAAAATCAGCCCCAGCATTTT.

This chain links TRBV7-6 with TRBJ2-1; 7 bases are shared with TRBD2. The CDR3 length is 16 residues. Germline V CDR1 and CDR2: SGHVS, FNYEAQ. The ends lost 5 bases at V and 1 base at J; junction bases unmatched: 8. The CDR3 here is CASSPVGRPSYNEQFF. DNA for the CDR3: TGTGCCAGCAGCCCCGTCGGGAGGCCATCCTACAATGAGCAGTTCTTC.

The gene calls are TRBV19 and TRBJ1-1; 8 bases are a match to TRBD1. Germline CDR1 is LNHDA and CDR2 is SQIVND (reference sequence). Trimming removed 5 bases from V and 0 bases from J; junction bases left unmatched: 8. This CDR3 comprises 16 residues. DNA of the CDR3: TGTGCCAGTAGTTTACGACAGGGGCGATTGAACACTGAAGCTTTCTTT. This encodes CASSLRQGRLNTEAFF. Full variable domain (remainder filled in from reference TRBV19 and TRBJ1-1): DGGITQSPKYLFRKEGQNVTLSCEQNLNHDAMYWYRQDPGQGLRLIYYSQIVNDFQKGDIAEGYSVSREKKESFPLTVTSAQKNPTAFYLCASSLRQGRLNTEAFFGQGTRLTVV.

This chain links TRBV7-9 with TRBJ2-5; 8 positions agree with TRBD1. The V gene's germline CDR1 is SEHNR and CDR2 FQNEAQ (reference sequence). This CDR3 is 16 amino acids long. Trimming removed 3 bases from V and 6 bases from J; junction bases left unmatched: 12. In nucleotides, the CDR3 is TGTGCCAGCAGCTTTGCAGTGGGACAGGCGGGCAAGACCCAGTACTTC. Its translation is CASSFAVGQAGKTQYF.

Sample share makes this clone medium-sized (0.01 to 0.1%). The limits of the CDR3 on the DNA are not certain, so only TCRdb's listed CDR3 is given. V is TRBV6-4 and J is TRBJ2-7; the table gives TRBD2 as D, unverified against the DNA. The CDR3 comprises 15 residues, both ends counted. Germline-derived CDR1 and CDR2 are MRHNA and SNTAGT. This CDR3 is CASSPEVGSGSLMYF.

This clone was seen a single time. The gene calls are TRBV7-8 and TRBJ2-4; 13 bases fit TRBD2. CDR1 and CDR2 from the germline V gene are SGHVS and FQNEAQ. The CDR3 loop spans 15 amino acids. J lost 7 bases, V lost 4 bases, and 4 bases had no gene match. The CDR3: CASSSGTSGANIQYF. The CDR3 coding sequence is TGTGCCAGCAGCTCAGGGACTAGCGGGGCGAACATTCAGTACTTC.

This clone appeared a few times. The chain has TRBV6-6 and TRBJ2-3; TRBD2 aligns across 7 bases. V dropped 8 bases and J dropped 2; count of bases not matched to a gene: 13. CDR3 length equals 16 residues. Germline assignment: CDR1 MNHNY and CDR2 SVGAGI (reference sequence). CDR3 amino acids: CASRNYGLADTDTQYF. The CDR3 DNA follows: TGTGCCAGCCGAAATTATGGGCTAGCGGACACAGATACGCAGTATTTT.

The chain recombines TRBV6-6 with TRBJ2-5, with a tentative D call TRBD2 (6 bases). V was pared by 0 bases and J by 5 bases, with 13 bases between. The CDR3 runs to 15 residues. The germline gives CDR1 MNHNY, CDR2 SVGAGI (reference sequence). CDR3 in DNA: TGTGCCAGCAGTTACTCACGGGGGAAAGGGGAGACCCAGTACTTC. Amino acids: CASSYSRGKGETQYF.

This clone is a singleton in its sample. This chain uses TRBV11-3 with TRBJ2-1, with TRBD2 identical over 7 bases. The CDR3 loop spans 13 amino acids. Germline V gene data show CDR1 as SGHNT and CDR2 as YENEEA. After removal of 3 bases from V and 6 bases from J, the junction contained 2 bases not matched to a gene. CDR3 bases: TGTGCCAGCAGCTTGCGACTAGCCAATGAGCAGTTCTTC. It specifies CASSLRLANEQFF.

The chain uses TRBV4-1 and TRBJ2-7; TRBD1 aligns across 10 bases. Germline trimming cut 4 bases from V and 5 bases from J; bases unmatched to any gene: 8. Germline V gene lookup returns CDR1 MGHRA and CDR2 YSYEKL. This CDR3 comprises 15 residues. The CDR3 sequence: CASSPGQGVFNEQYF. The DNA of the CDR3 is TGCGCCAGCAGCCCAGGACAGGGGGTTTTCAACGAGCAGTACTTC.

The chain is built from TRBV9 and TRBJ1-1; D gene uncertain. The CDR3 is 15 amino acids. The germline gives CDR1 SGDLS, CDR2 YYNGEE. V was shortened by 0 bases and J by 0 bases, with 9 bases between the two germline ends. The CDR3: CASSVGKNLNTEAFF. Here the CDR3 DNA reads TGTGCCAGCAGCGTAGGAAAGAATTTGAACACTGAAGCTTTCTTT.

The chain employs TRBV6-1 and TRBJ2-1, with 12 bases that match TRBD2. The CDR3 contains 16 residues. Trimming cost V 4 bases and J 5 bases; bases outside gene matches: 6. CDR1 is MNHNS and CDR2 is SASEGT in the germline V gene. This CDR3 is CASSGLAGAEDNEQFF. In DNA form, the CDR3 reads TGTGCCAGCAGTGGACTAGCGGGAGCCGAAGACAATGAGCAGTTCTTC.

The chain uses TRBV13 and TRBJ2-1, with D unclear. V lost 0 bases and J lost 6, with 12 bases in between. This CDR3 is 15 amino acids long. Germline loops: CDR1 PRHDT, CDR2 FYEKMQ (reference sequence). CDR3 protein: CASSLGGDLGNEQFF. The CDR3 DNA reads as TGTGCCAGCAGCTTAGGCGGAGACCTTGGCAATGAGCAGTTCTTC.

The table lists this clone with a count of one. The V call is TRBV15, the J call TRBJ2-1; possible D gene TRBD2, 5 bases. Germline CDR1 reads LNHNV; CDR2 reads YYDKDF (reference sequence). Trimming left V 0 bases short and J 8 bases short, with 17 bases between. The CDR3 runs 16 residues. In nucleotides, the CDR3 is TGTGCCACCAGCAGAGATGCTGTAGGGCGGGTTGATGAGCAGTTCTTC. This sequence encodes CATSRDAVGRVDEQFF.

For the CDR3, the DNA is TGTGCCAGCAGCTTAGCAGCCGGGACAGGGGATTCCTACGAGCAGTACTTC. It specifies CASSLAAGTGDSYEQYF. The genes are TRBV7-9 and TRBJ2-7; 10 bases line up with TRBD1. CDR1 and CDR2 from the germline V gene are SEHNR and FQNEAQ (reference sequence). The ends lost 0 bases at V and 1 base at J; junction bases unmatched: 6. There are 17 residues in the CDR3.

The rearrangement joins TRBV19 to TRBJ2-6; D perhaps matches TRBD2 (6 bases). This CDR3 comprises 18 residues. V was clipped by 0 bases and J by 0 bases, with 12 bases between them. Germline values: CDR1 LNHDA, CDR2 SQIVND (reference sequence). CDR3 nucleotides: TGTGCCAGTAGTATAGACTTGGGAGGCAGCTCTGGGGCCAACGTCCTGACTTTC. It translates to CASSIDLGGSSGANVLTF.

The chain is built from TRBV5-8 and TRBJ1-2; D is unclear. The CDR3 extends over 17 amino acids. Germline V gives CDR1 SGHTS, CDR2 YDEGEE. Trimming stripped 1 base from V and 8 bases from J, with 24 bases between. The CDR3, as DNA: TGTGCCAGCAGCTTGTGGCGGCAGCTGTATACGTTTTGGGGCTACACCTTC. Protein: CASSLWRQLYTFWGYTF.

This chain links TRBV6-5 with TRBJ2-7; tentative D call: TRBD2 (6 bases). Trimming removed 0 bases at V and 1 base at J, with 7 bases between. The CDR3 extends over 14 amino acids. CDR1 and CDR2 from the germline V gene are MNHEY and SVGAGI. In nucleotides, the CDR3 is TGTGCCAGCAGTTACTCCCGGGGGTCCTACGAGCAGTACTTC. Translation: CASSYSRGSYEQYF.